The 24 T cell receptor beta chains below all came from one sample that was sequenced in a study of tumor-infiltrating lymphocytes in localized non-small cell lung cancer (dated by TCRdb to about 2021). The library was produced with the immunoSEQ multiplex PCR assay. TCRdb provides this immuneACCESS table in a form limited to in-frame rearrangements. Some clones are lacking; in checked studies, under half of them reflect an unresolved V gene, and why the rest are absent is not known. The sample table lists approximately 14,000 clones, 81% of them with a count of one. Under 3% of the sample is taken by the ten largest. The sample consisted of lung tumor tissue. These TCRs come from a human donor with non-small cell lung cancer.

J is TRBJ2-7 and V is TRBV27; D remains ambiguous. The V end lost 8 bases, the J end lost 2 bases, and 7 bases lay between the germline ends. The CDR3 has 11 residues. Germline V lookup: CDR1 MNHEY, CDR2 SMNVEV (reference sequence). The chain's CDR3 is CASFTAYEQYF. CDR3 DNA: TGTGCCAGCTTCACAGCCTACGAGCAGTACTTC.

The chain has TRBV6-1 and TRBJ1-4; 8 bases fit TRBD1. The CDR3 length is 15 residues. CDR1 MNHNS and CDR2 SASEGT come from the germline V gene. Trimming cost V 0 bases and J 8 bases; bases outside gene matches: 5. The CDR3 loop is CASSEAGQAGEKLFF. CDR3 bases: TGTGCCAGCAGTGAAGCGGGACAGGCAGGAGAAAAACTGTTTTTT.

The gene calls are TRBV5-1 and TRBJ2-5, with TRBD2 matching 9 bases. The CDR3 loop spans 17 amino acids. Germline V gene sequence: CDR1 SGHRS, CDR2 YFSETQ. Germline trimming cut 1 base from V and 1 base from J; bases unmatched to any gene: 8. In DNA, the CDR3 is TGCGCCAGCAGCTTGTCTCTAGCGGGATCGGGCCAAGAGACCCAGTACTTC. Amino acid sequence: CASSLSLAGSGQETQYF.

The chain links TRBV28 to TRBJ2-3; D gene uncertain. Germline V gives CDR1 MDHEN, CDR2 SYDVKM. The V and J ends lost 6 bases and 5 bases respectively, with 9 bases between them. The CDR3 contains 12 residues. The chain's CDR3 is CASSPNRDTQYF. CDR3 coding DNA: TGTGCCAGCAGCCCTAACCGAGATACGCAGTATTTT.

The chain recombines TRBV5-4 with TRBJ2-1; 10 nucleotides align to TRBD2. The V segment lost 4 bases and the J segment 8 bases; nucleotides outside the gene matches: 9. CDR3 length equals 15 residues. Germline V lookup: CDR1 SGHNT, CDR2 YYREEE (reference sequence). CDR3 protein: CASSPKREGPYEQFF. In nucleotides, the CDR3 is TGTGCCAGCAGCCCTAAGCGGGAGGGCCCCTATGAGCAGTTCTTC.

The CDR3 here is CASSLAGQGVSEQYF. CDR3 coding DNA: TGTGCCAGCAGCTTAGCGGGACAGGGGGTTTCGGAGCAGTACTTC. The chain recombines TRBV11-2 with TRBJ2-7, with 11 nucleotides matching TRBD1. Germline V gene lookup returns CDR1 SGHAT and CDR2 FQNNGV. V shed 1 base, J shed 7 bases, and the junction held 6 bases outside the gene matches. CDR3 size: 15 residues.

The V and J genes are TRBV29-1 and TRBJ2-1; TRBD2 matches at 10 bases. CDR1 is SQVTM and CDR2 is ANQGSEA in the germline V gene. V was pared by 3 bases and J by 8 bases, with 4 bases of the junction left unmatched. This CDR3 is 13 amino acids long. Here the CDR3 DNA reads TGCAGCGTTGACCTAGCGGGAGCGGATGAGCAGTTCTTC. Translation gives CSVDLAGADEQFF.

The chain joins TRBV6-5 to TRBJ2-7; 15 bases are shared with TRBD2. The length of the CDR3 is 13 residues. The V gene's germline CDR1 is MNHEY and CDR2 SVGAGI. V shed 7 bases, J shed 6 bases, and the junction held 1 base outside the gene matches. This CDR3 reads CASTGLAGGEQYF. The CDR3 DNA sequence: TGTGCCAGCACGGGACTAGCGGGAGGCGAGCAGTACTTC.

The rearrangement joins TRBV6-5 to TRBJ2-1; 11 bases fit TRBD2. The CDR3 totals 16 residues. Germline V gene sequence: CDR1 MNHEY, CDR2 SVGAGI. J gave up 3 bases and V 2 bases, and 3 bases lay outside the gene matches. CDR3 loop: CASSYRLAGGYNEQFF. The CDR3 bases are TGTGCCAGCAGTTACCGCCTAGCGGGAGGCTACAATGAGCAGTTCTTC.

This clone was seen only a few times. The genes are TRBV13 and TRBJ1-3; a possible D gene is TRBD1 (5 bases). The CDR3 length is 13 residues. CDR1 and CDR2 from the germline V gene are PRHDT and FYEKMQ (reference sequence). The V and J ends lost 6 bases and 6 bases respectively, with 12 bases between them. CDR3 DNA: TGTGCCAGCAGACCCCAGGGTCAAAACACCATATATTTT. The encoded protein is CASRPQGQNTIYF.

The chain combines TRBV6-6 with TRBJ1-2; 7 bases are a match to TRBD1. CDR3 size: 13 residues. Per germline, CDR1 MNHNY and CDR2 SVGAGI (reference sequence). The V segment lost 2 bases and the J segment 3 bases; nucleotides outside the gene matches: 0. CDR3 nucleotide sequence: TGTGCCAGCAGTTACACAGGGGACTATGGCTACACCTTC. Amino acid sequence: CASSYTGDYGYTF.

V is TRBV27 and J is TRBJ2-1, with D unclear. V gave up 3 bases and J gave up 4 bases, with 10 bases separating them. Looked up from germline, CDR1 is MNHEY and CDR2 is SMNVEV (reference sequence). The CDR3 loop spans 14 amino acids. The CDR3 nucleotides are TGTGCCAGCAGTTTCGCGCAGGCGTACAATGAGCAGTTCTTC. Protein product: CASSFAQAYNEQFF.

V usage is TRBV7-9 and J usage is TRBJ1-4; TRBD1 matches 8 bases. Trimming took 5 bases from V and 2 from J; bases not matched to a gene: 7. This CDR3 spans 16 amino acids. Germline V gene data show CDR1 as SEHNR and CDR2 as FQNEAQ (reference sequence). This CDR3 is CASSPGQAGTNEKLFF. Written as DNA, the CDR3 is TGTGCCAGCAGCCCGGGACAGGCAGGCACTAATGAAAAACTGTTTTTT.

The V and J genes are TRBV28 and TRBJ2-2; 8 nucleotides align to TRBD1. The CDR3 spans 16 residues. The germline CDR1 and CDR2 sequences are MDHEN and SYDVKM. V lost 1 base, J lost 4 bases, and 5 bases stayed unmatched. CDR3 loop: CASSLSGQVGTGELFF. CDR3 in DNA: TGTGCCAGCAGTTTATCGGGACAGGTGGGCACCGGGGAGCTGTTTTTT.

The chain uses TRBV28 and TRBJ2-3; 13 bases are a match to TRBD2. Germline CDR1 is MDHEN and CDR2 is SYDVKM. The V gene end was trimmed by 4 bases and the J gene end by 3 bases; junction bases not matched to a gene: 4. The CDR3 has 16 residues. CDR3 amino acids: CASSSPTSGRTDTQYF. CDR3 bases: TGTGCCAGCAGTTCGCCGACTAGCGGGAGGACAGATACGCAGTATTTT.

This chain uses TRBV6-6 with TRBJ1-3, with unresolved D. Deletions cut 2 bases from V and 4 bases from J, with 3 bases between. Per germline, CDR1 MNHNY and CDR2 SVGAGI (reference sequence). The CDR3 loop spans 12 amino acids. CDR3 in DNA: TGTGCCAGCAGTTACCTCGGAAACACCATATATTTT. Amino acids: CASSYLGNTIYF.

The CDR3 sequence is CASRREKLFF. CDR3 coding DNA: TGTGCCAGTAGAAGGGAAAAACTGTTTTTT. The chain links TRBV19 to TRBJ1-4; no clear D gene. This CDR3 spans 10 amino acids. Trimming left V 6 bases short and J 8 bases short, with 4 bases between. CDR1 is LNHDA and CDR2 is SQIVND in the germline V gene (reference sequence).

V and J are TRBV5-4 and TRBJ2-5, with 8 bases identical to TRBD1. V was clipped by 4 bases and J by 2 bases; unmatched bases: 4. The CDR3 runs 14 residues. In germline, CDR1 is SGHNT, CDR2 YYREEE (reference sequence). The CDR3 DNA reads TGTGCCAGCAGCCCTCGGACAGGGCAAGAGACCCAGTACTTC. Translating gives CASSPRTGQETQYF.

The chain joins TRBV29-1 to TRBJ2-1, with D possibly being TRBD1 or TRBD2 (5 bases each). The germline V and J ends were trimmed by 8 bases and 7 bases, with 12 bases remaining between them. The CDR3 runs to 11 residues. Per the germline V gene, CDR1 is SQVTM and CDR2 is ANQGSEA. CDR3 coding DNA: TGCAGCCCCAAGAGGGGTAATGAGCAGTTCTTC. Residues: CSPKRGNEQFF.

The chain carries TRBV7-9 and TRBJ2-3; D assignment may be TRBD1 or TRBD2 (5 bases each). With 3 bases removed from V and 3 bases from J, the gap between germline ends came to 13 bases. The CDR3 is 15 residues long. Germline values: CDR1 SEHNR, CDR2 FQNEAQ (reference sequence). Here the CDR3 DNA reads TGTGCCAGCAGCTTCACCGGGACCCCGACAGATACGCAGTATTTT. Translating it yields CASSFTGTPTDTQYF.

The chain is built from TRBV11-3 and TRBJ2-3, with 11 bases that match TRBD1. V lost 1 base and J lost 4; bases outside the gene matches: 4. Germline lookup yields CDR1 SGHNT and CDR2 YENEEA. The CDR3 runs 16 residues. Here the CDR3 reads CASSLGGTGGADTQYF. The CDR3, as DNA: TGTGCCAGCAGCTTAGGTGGGACAGGGGGTGCAGATACGCAGTATTTT.

This sequence joins TRBV7-6 and TRBJ2-5; D remains ambiguous. This CDR3 is built from 11 residues. V lost 6 bases and J 3 bases, leaving 5 bases between the germline ends. Per the germline V gene, CDR1 is SGHVS and CDR2 is FNYEAQ. CDR3 coding DNA: TGTGCCAGCAGATCCAAAGAGACCCAGTACTTC. Encoded protein: CASRSKETQYF.

This clone occurred a few times. V gene TRBV10-2 combines with J gene TRBJ2-2; possible D gene TRBD1, 6 bases. Germline lookup yields CDR1 WSHSY and CDR2 SAAADI. The CDR3 contains 15 residues. V was shortened by 4 bases and J by 6 bases, with 15 bases between the two germline ends. CDR3 DNA sequence: TGCGCCAGCAGTGCACAGGGTGCCTTTCCCGGGGAGCTGTTTTTT. This translates into CASSAQGAFPGELFF.

The J gene is TRBJ1-5, the V gene TRBV19; the match to TRBD1 covers 9 bases. CDR3 length equals 16 residues. Germline V gives CDR1 LNHDA, CDR2 SQIVND (reference sequence). Trimming at V came to 4 bases and at J to 1 base, leaving 5 bases not matched to a gene. CDR3 residues: CASSTDRGKSNQPQHF. CDR3 DNA sequence: TGTGCCAGTAGTACGGACAGGGGTAAGAGCAATCAGCCCCAGCATTTT.